This T cell receptor (beta chain) was captured by sequencing in a study of T cells in Graves' hyperthyroidism and ophthalmopathy. Regarding this clonotype: Its antigen is still unknown.

Study results and limitations: Ophthalmopathy, as predicted by the model, came a median 6.5 months after the prediction.

Amplified TCR beta CDR3 regions derived from RNA transcripts. First-round RT-PCR targeting the TCR CDR3 was performed with the HTBI primer set. TCRdb re-derived calls from the multiplex PCR reads in MiXCR, one entry per CDR3 protein. The table includes 400,000 to 550,000 distinct CDR3 sequences, roughly 25% detected once. The source of this sequence is a woman in her thirties with Graves' ophthalmopathy. The sample taken for sequencing was blood.

The CDR3 spells CASSQSGLTEAFF. The CDR3 coding sequence is TGCGCCAGCAGCCAGTCCGGCCTCACTGAAGCTTTCTTT. The chain joins TRBV4-1 to TRBJ1-1; no clear D gene. Between the trimmed V and J ends, which lost 3 bases and 4 bases, there was a span of 9 bases. Germline CDR1 reads MGHRA; CDR2 reads YSYEKL. The CDR3 totals 13 residues.